The clone carrying this T cell receptor (beta chain) has more than one count but fewer than ten. The source of the sample is a study of T cells after yellow fever vaccination. Across the study: Where fractions had low cell numbers, libraries were prepared from them with the SMART-Seq v4 Ultra Low Input RNA kit.

Universal primer sites and UMIs were introduced during 5'RACE template-switching synthesis of TCR cDNA. TCRdb itself ran the 5' RACE reads through MiXCR, one entry per CDR3 protein. The data show 50,000 or so distinct CDR3 sequences, approximately 7% seen once. The CDR3 consists of 14 residues. From germline, CDR1 is GTSNPN and CDR2 SVGIG (reference sequence). Between the trimmed V and J ends, which lost 4 bases and 0 bases, there was a span of 10 bases. Overall study findings and caveats: Abundant clonotypes from the bulk population could have been carried over as contaminants into FACS-sorted repertoires.

Source: CD8+ T cells not binding an NS4B(214-222) dextramer, sorted from PBMCs, taken roughly seven weeks after the first yellow fever vaccination. This TCR was sampled from a young man who received the YFV17D yellow fever vaccine. The chain uses TRBV30 and TRBJ2-1; no firm D call. The CDR3 DNA reads TGTGCCTGGACCAGCGTGAGCTCCTACAATGAGCAGTTCTTC. Translated: CAWTSVSSYNEQFF.